This TCR beta chain appears in the sequencing data of a study of blood T cells in healthy people across ages. Study findings and constraints: TCR beta diversity per million T cells fell roughly linearly with age.

This clonotype was counted only a few times. The antigen remains undetermined. A junction end diverges from the germline sequence, so it may reflect a read error. The germline V gene encodes CDR1 MNHEY and CDR2 SMNVEV (reference sequence). The CDR3 length is 15 residues. Combining a sample-barcoded 5' primer with a J-beta primer mix, a second PCR ran for roughly 7 to 11 cycles. The authors tagged each cDNA molecule using a template-switch adaptor with 12 random nucleotides. CDR3-containing paired-end reads numbered at least 2.5 million in each sample. Via MiXCR, TCRdb re-called the 5' RACE reads, giving one row per CDR3 protein. The sample has 1.5 million to 2 million distinct CDR3 sequences; about 30% are singletons.

The receptor comes from a woman aged 25 to 39 in good health. What was sequenced was blood. The chain carries TRBV27 and TRBJ2-5; possibly TRBD1 or TRBD2 for D (5 bases each). The CDR3 DNA follows: TGTGCCAGCAGTTTCGTCTCAGGGAGTAGAGAGGCCCAGTACTTC. As protein: CASSFVSGSREAQYF.